This record looks at one T cell receptor beta chain sequence and its context. The antigen is not known. This sample is part of a study of graft-versus-host responses after intestinal transplantation. Background on the study: Recipients received multivisceral, liver-intestinal, or isolated intestinal transplants. Regarding the study as a whole: Some GvH clones appeared in ileal mucosa or blood before recipient bone marrow. Early HvG declines after transplant were associated with peak circulating GvH clone levels.

TCRdb's table, derived via immunoSEQ multiplex PCR, lists solely in-frame clones and lacks some. The sample consists of tens of thousands of clones, roughly 92% of them appearing once. The germline V and J ends were trimmed by 4 bases and 4 bases, with 14 bases remaining between them. CDR1 is WSHSY and CDR2 is SAAADI in the germline V gene. This CDR3 has 14 amino acids. This clonotype was sampled from a human patient who received an intestinal transplant, so some T cells may come from the graft donor. Specimen: bone marrow, collected roughly 780 days after intestinal transplantation. The chain employs TRBV10-2 and TRBJ2-7; possibly TRBD2 for D (6 bases). DNA for the CDR3: TGCGCCAGCAGTGGGGACTCCAAATCATACGAGCAGTACTTC. Translated: CASSGDSKSYEQYF.